Sequencing of this TCR beta chain was carried out in a study of cytomegalovirus exposure and HLA in healthy donors. About the research overall: For the approximately 360 genotyped donors, 81% fell within the Caucasian-associated ancestry cluster.

The CDR3 is made up of 14 amino acids. After removal of 4 bases from V and 2 bases from J, the junction contained 6 bases not matched to a gene. CDR1 and CDR2 (germline): SGHRS, YFSETQ. The study's findings and limits: A later analysis linked a missense variant in DCLRE1C to the trimming of TCR beta V and J genes. Serostatus for CMV was the only available immune exposure information. Three CMV-associated chains proved CMV antigen-specific in vitro.

PCR used 60 Vbeta primers and 13 Jbeta primers. Clones were sequenced by immunoSEQ multiplex PCR, and TCRdb holds only the in-frame ones, with some missing. The table lists 85,000 to 95,000 clones, less than 85% of them singletons, with around 5% in the top ten. Notes on this clone: Its target is unknown.

The receptor was isolated from a man aged 25-40 years in good health and CMV-seropositive. The J gene is TRBJ2-7, the V gene TRBV5-1, with 7 positions matching TRBD1. What was sequenced was PBMCs. CDR3 in amino acids: CASSLRGLTYEQYF. CDR3 coding DNA: TGCGCCAGCAGCCTAAGGGGGCTTACCTACGAGCAGTACTTC.